This T cell receptor (beta chain) comes out of a study of technical replicates of blood from a few donors. Unmatched junction bases numbered 4, after V lost 2 bases and J lost 4 bases. Germline loops: CDR1 WNHNN, CDR2 SYGVQD (reference sequence). The CDR3 runs to 15 residues. Method: immunoSEQ multiplex PCR; TCRdb's copy keeps in-frame clones and lacks some. The sample carries around 75,000 clones, 90% to 95% recorded once. The chain joins TRBV10-1 to TRBJ2-1; TRBD2 matches at 8 bases. Sequencing was done on a sample of T cells isolated from PBMCs. The clonotype was recovered from a human donor in good health. CDR3 nucleotide sequence: TGCGCCAGCAGTGAGGGTGCGGGGGGTTACAATGAGCAGTTCTTC. This codes for CASSEGAGGYNEQFF.